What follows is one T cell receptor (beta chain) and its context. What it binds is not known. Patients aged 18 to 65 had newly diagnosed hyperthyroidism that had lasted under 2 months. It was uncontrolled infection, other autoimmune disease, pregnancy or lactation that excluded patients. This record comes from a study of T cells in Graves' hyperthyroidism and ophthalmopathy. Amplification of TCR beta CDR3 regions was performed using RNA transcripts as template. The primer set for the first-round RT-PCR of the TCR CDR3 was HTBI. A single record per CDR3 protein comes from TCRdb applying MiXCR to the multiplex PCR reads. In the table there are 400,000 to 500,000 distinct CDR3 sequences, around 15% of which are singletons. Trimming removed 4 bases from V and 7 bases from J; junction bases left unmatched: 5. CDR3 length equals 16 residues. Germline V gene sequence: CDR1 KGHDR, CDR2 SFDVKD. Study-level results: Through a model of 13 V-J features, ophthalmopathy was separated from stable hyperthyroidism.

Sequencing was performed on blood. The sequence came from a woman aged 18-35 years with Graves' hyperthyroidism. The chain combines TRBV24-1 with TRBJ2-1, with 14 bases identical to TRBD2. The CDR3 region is CATSETGLAGANEQFF. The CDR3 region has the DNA TGTGCCACCAGTGAAACGGGACTAGCGGGAGCGAATGAGCAGTTCTTC.